This TCR beta chain emerged from a study of vaccination and CD4 T cells after COVID-19. Indicated treatment: roughly ten-day PBMC culture with coronavirus spike peptide pools or control peptides (ViraFEST assay). Researchers collected the unexposed donor's CD4+ T cells before the COVID-19 pandemic (2011-2018). IL-2 (about 10 IU/ml) and peptide pools (about 9 ug/ml) were added to cultures of two million PBMCs per well. Regarding this clonotype: Its antigen is unidentified.

V was pared by 6 bases and J by 7 bases, with 13 bases of the junction left unmatched. The germline gives CDR1 KGHDR, CDR2 SFDVKD. This CDR3 is built from 16 residues. Cultured CD4+ T cell DNA was sequenced using the Oncomine TCR Beta short-read assay. The template was genomic DNA from cultured CD4+ T cells. One entry per CDR3 protein, called by TCRdb with MiXCR from the PCR reads. The sample includes a few thousand distinct CDR3 sequences, roughly 26% of them seen just once. Study observations and caveats: Spike mono-reactive status applied to 304 of 307 vaccine-specific clones in convalescent patients.

This chain connects TRBV24-1 to TRBJ2-1; TRBD2 matches 8 bases. Sequencing was carried out using CD4+ T cells from blood, cultured in vitro. This TCR came from a human donor in good health. This CDR3 is CATSRPGLGVVNEQFF. In nucleotides, the CDR3 is TGTGCCACCAGTCGCCCGGGACTAGGGGTTGTTAATGAGCAGTTCTTC.